A selection of T cell receptor beta chains follows, all from one sample in a study of blood T cell repertoires in COVID-19. The table came from immunoSEQ multiplex PCR; TCRdb's copy has only in-frame clones and leaves some out. Of 20,000 to 25,000 clones listed, around nine tenths are singletons. The sequenced sample consisted of peripheral blood. These receptors were taken from a human donor with active COVID-19. The donor label of this sample is uncertain. The CDR3 runs from the conserved cysteine through the conserved F or W. The D gene is left open where the match is weak. Clone size is shown for a subset of rows, as once, few, many or a class of expanded clone.

TRBJ2-1,.,.,TRBV29-1,CSVERGAQFF,TGCAGCGTTGAGCGAGGAGCGCAGTTCTTC
TRBJ2-7,.,.,TRBV30,CAWSVGAAAYEQYF,TGTGCCTGGAGTGTGGGGGCGGCTGCCTACGAGCAGTACTTC
TRBJ2-1,.,.,TRBV11-2,CASRPVGSPNEQFF,TGTGCCAGCAGGCCGGTCGGGAGCCCCAATGAGCAGTTCTTC
TRBJ1-5,.,.,TRBV19,CASSIDRIQPQHF,TGTGCCAGTAGTATCGACAGGATCCAGCCCCAGCATTTT
TRBJ2-3,.,.,TRBV11-3,CASSLYTDTQYF,TGTGCCAGCAGCTTGTACACAGATACGCAGTATTTT
TRBJ1-6,.,.,TRBV4-3,CASSQDRAENSPLHF,TGCGCCAGCAGCCAAGACAGGGCAGAGAATTCACCCCTCCACTTT
TRBJ2-7,.,.,TRBV29-1,CSVEDSAYEQYF,TGCAGCGTTGAGGACAGCGCCTACGAGCAGTACTTC
TRBJ2-4,.,.,TRBV12-3/TRBV12-4,CATSQFQNIQYF,TGTGCCACTAGCCAGTTTCAAAACATTCAGTACTTC
TRBJ2-7,.,.,TRBV2,CASSEIVSSYEQYF,TGTGCCAGCAGTGAAATAGTTAGCTCCTACGAGCAGTACTTC
TRBJ2-7,TRBD1,few,TRBV10-1,CASSGSTGTGTYEQYF,TGCGCCAGCAGTGGTTCCACCGGGACAGGGACCTACGAGCAGTACTTC
TRBJ2-1,TRBD2,.,TRBV5-1,CASSWTSGGQFF,TGCGCCAGCAGCTGGACTAGCGGAGGTCAGTTCTTC
TRBJ2-2,TRBD2,.,TRBV9,CASSVGTSANTGELFF,TGTGCCAGCAGCGTAGGGACTAGCGCGAACACCGGGGAGCTGTTTTTT
TRBJ2-1,.,.,TRBV11-2,CASSPGTNYNEQFF,TGTGCCAGCAGCCCCGGGACAAACTACAATGAGCAGTTCTTC
TRBJ2-2,TRBD2,.,TRBV5-6,CASSLPSGRAAGELFF,TGTGCCAGCAGCTTACCCAGCGGGAGGGCCGCCGGGGAGCTGTTTTTT
TRBJ2-2,.,.,TRBV4-3,CASSQEAGVGELFF,TGCGCCAGCAGCCAAGAAGCAGGCGTCGGGGAGCTGTTTTTT
TRBJ1-1,.,.,TRBV29-1,CSVDRGTEAFF,TGCAGCGTTGACCGGGGCACTGAAGCTTTCTTT
TRBJ2-7,TRBD2,once,TRBV20-1,CSASGREFSEQYF,TGCAGTGCTAGTGGGCGGGAGTTCTCCGAGCAGTACTTC
TRBJ2-7,.,once,TRBV11-3,CASSLEGAGRTEQYF,TGTGCCAGCAGCTTGGAGGGTGCTGGGCGAACGGAGCAGTACTTC
TRBJ2-2,.,.,TRBV4-2,CASSQEGQGSVPTGELFF,TGTGCCAGCAGCCAAGAGGGGCAGGGTAGTGTTCCCACCGGGGAGCTGTTTTTT
TRBJ1-2,.,.,TRBV24-1,CATSDRTSNGYTF,TGTGCCACCAGTGATCGGACAAGCAATGGCTACACCTTC
TRBJ1-5,.,once,TRBV19,CASSNAVTGQPQHF,TGTGCCAGTAGTAACGCAGTAACGGGTCAGCCCCAGCATTTT
TRBJ2-1,.,.,TRBV12-3/TRBV12-4,CASSLRRLEQFF,TGTGCCAGCAGTTTAAGGCGACTTGAGCAGTTCTTC
TRBJ1-2,.,.,TRBV5-1,CASSLVQVGNGYTF,TGCGCCAGCAGCTTGGTCCAGGTTGGCAATGGCTACACCTTC
TRBJ1-2,.,.,TRBV19,CASSSGAGRYGYTF,TGTGCCAGTAGTTCAGGGGCAGGTCGATACGGCTACACCTTC
TRBJ1-5,TRBD1,.,TRBV4-3,CASSQGVTGDNQPQHF,TGCGCCAGCAGCCAAGGGGTGACAGGGGACAATCAGCCCCAGCATTTT
TRBJ2-1,.,.,TRBV27,CASRGLEDHNEQFF,TGTGCCAGCAGGGGGCTCGAAGATCACAATGAGCAGTTCTTC
TRBJ2-3,.,.,TRBV2,CASNGVYTDTQYF,TGTGCCAGCAACGGGGTTTACACAGATACGCAGTATTTT
TRBJ2-1,TRBD1,.,TRBV7-2,CASSLQTGVNEQFF,TGTGCCAGCAGCTTACAGACAGGGGTCAATGAGCAGTTCTTC
TRBJ2-7,.,.,TRBV9,CASSVDGSSYEQYF,TGTGCCAGCAGCGTTGACGGGAGCTCCTACGAGCAGTACTTC
TRBJ2-6,.,few,TRBV5-1,CASSLGEFGANVLTF,TGCGCCAGCAGCTTGGGGGAGTTTGGGGCCAACGTCCTGACTTTC
TRBJ1-6,.,.,TRBV19,CASSISGQDSSPLHF,TGTGCCAGTAGTATAAGTGGCCAGGATAGTTCACCCCTCCACTTT
TRBJ2-3,TRBD2,.,TRBV4-2,CASSQEGGDPGLADTDTQYF,TGTGCCAGCAGCCAAGAAGGAGGGGACCCGGGACTAGCGGACACAGATACGCAGTATTTT
TRBJ2-5,TRBD1,few,TRBV19,CASSMTRQGLVRGQETQYF,TGTGCCAGTAGTATGACCCGACAGGGGTTGGTTAGAGGCCAAGAGACCCAGTACTTC
TRBJ1-2,TRBD1,.,TRBV6-5,CASSFSHRGTWYGYTF,TGTGCCAGCAGTTTTTCACACAGGGGCACATGGTATGGCTACACCTTC
TRBJ2-7,.,.,TRBV5-1,CASSLSARGVANYEQYF,TGCGCCAGCAGCTTGTCGGCTCGCGGAGTCGCTAACTACGAGCAGTACTTC
TRBJ2-7,.,.,TRBV5-6,CASSLEYRASSYEQYF,TGTGCCAGCAGCTTGGAATACAGGGCGAGCTCCTACGAGCAGTACTTC
TRBJ2-2,.,.,TRBV7-9,CASSLDGVRSGELFF,TGTGCCAGCAGCTTGGACGGGGTCAGGAGCGGGGAGCTGTTTTTT
TRBJ1-1,.,.,TRBV5-1,CASSRGRVDTEAFF,TGCGCCAGCAGCCGGGGGAGGGTCGACACTGAAGCTTTCTTT
TRBJ2-1,TRBD2,.,TRBV29-1,CSVEGERDFDEQFF,TGCAGCGTTGAAGGGGAGCGGGATTTCGATGAGCAGTTCTTC
TRBJ1-3,.,.,TRBV18,CASQGSGNTIYF,TGTGCTTCCCAGGGCTCTGGAAACACCATATATTTT
TRBJ2-2,.,.,TRBV28,CASRTLTGELFF,TGTGCCAGCAGGACTCTCACCGGGGAGCTGTTTTTT
TRBJ1-1,.,.,TRBV11-2,CASRYKAAGTEAFF,TGTGCCAGCAGATATAAAGCGGCGGGGACTGAAGCTTTCTTT
TRBJ2-1,TRBD1,.,TRBV7-3,CASSLGQGRPNEQFF,TGTGCCAGCAGCCTTGGACAGGGGCGACCCAATGAGCAGTTCTTC
TRBJ1-3,.,.,TRBV11-3,CASSPEGAGVNTIYF,TGTGCCAGCAGCCCAGAAGGTGCAGGGGTAAACACCATATATTTT
TRBJ1-1,TRBD1,.,TRBV2,CASKGTGTNTEAFF,TGTGCCAGCAAGGGGACAGGGACGAACACTGAAGCTTTCTTT
TRBJ2-5,TRBD1,.,TRBV6-2/TRBV6-3,CASSTKSGGTETQYF,TGTGCCAGCAGTACGAAATCAGGGGGCACGGAGACCCAGTACTTC
TRBJ2-5,TRBD1,.,TRBV18,CASSPDRGQETQYF,TGTGCCAGCTCCCCGGACAGGGGCCAAGAGACCCAGTACTTC
TRBJ1-2,TRBD1,.,TRBV13,CASSLGQGGIRNGYTF,TGTGCCAGCAGCTTAGGCCAGGGGGGCATCCGGAATGGCTACACCTTC
TRBJ2-7,.,.,TRBV7-2,CASSLDAGTLYEQYF,TGTGCCAGCAGCTTAGATGCGGGAACCCTCTACGAGCAGTACTTC
TRBJ2-7,.,.,TRBV5-5,CASSLESLGAYEQYF,TGTGCCAGCAGCTTGGAATCGTTGGGAGCCTACGAGCAGTACTTC
TRBJ2-7,TRBD1,.,TRBV14,CASSLIAPGQGAWSTYEQYF,TGTGCCAGCAGCCTAATAGCCCCGGGACAGGGGGCTTGGTCCACCTACGAGCAGTACTTC
TRBJ1-3,.,.,TRBV5-1,CASSRRGGDSGNTIYF,TGCGCCAGCAGCCGCCGGGGGGGTGACTCTGGAAACACCATATATTTT
TRBJ2-1,.,.,TRBV20-1,CSADYLRRQFF,TGCAGTGCTGATTACTTACGAAGGCAGTTCTTC
TRBJ2-1,TRBD2,few,TRBV25-1,CASSTSGRYNEQFF,TGTGCCAGCAGCACTAGCGGGAGGTACAATGAGCAGTTCTTC
TRBJ2-1,TRBD2,.,TRBV18,CASSRATSGLDEQFF,TGTGCCAGCTCCCGGGCGACTAGCGGGTTGGATGAGCAGTTCTTC